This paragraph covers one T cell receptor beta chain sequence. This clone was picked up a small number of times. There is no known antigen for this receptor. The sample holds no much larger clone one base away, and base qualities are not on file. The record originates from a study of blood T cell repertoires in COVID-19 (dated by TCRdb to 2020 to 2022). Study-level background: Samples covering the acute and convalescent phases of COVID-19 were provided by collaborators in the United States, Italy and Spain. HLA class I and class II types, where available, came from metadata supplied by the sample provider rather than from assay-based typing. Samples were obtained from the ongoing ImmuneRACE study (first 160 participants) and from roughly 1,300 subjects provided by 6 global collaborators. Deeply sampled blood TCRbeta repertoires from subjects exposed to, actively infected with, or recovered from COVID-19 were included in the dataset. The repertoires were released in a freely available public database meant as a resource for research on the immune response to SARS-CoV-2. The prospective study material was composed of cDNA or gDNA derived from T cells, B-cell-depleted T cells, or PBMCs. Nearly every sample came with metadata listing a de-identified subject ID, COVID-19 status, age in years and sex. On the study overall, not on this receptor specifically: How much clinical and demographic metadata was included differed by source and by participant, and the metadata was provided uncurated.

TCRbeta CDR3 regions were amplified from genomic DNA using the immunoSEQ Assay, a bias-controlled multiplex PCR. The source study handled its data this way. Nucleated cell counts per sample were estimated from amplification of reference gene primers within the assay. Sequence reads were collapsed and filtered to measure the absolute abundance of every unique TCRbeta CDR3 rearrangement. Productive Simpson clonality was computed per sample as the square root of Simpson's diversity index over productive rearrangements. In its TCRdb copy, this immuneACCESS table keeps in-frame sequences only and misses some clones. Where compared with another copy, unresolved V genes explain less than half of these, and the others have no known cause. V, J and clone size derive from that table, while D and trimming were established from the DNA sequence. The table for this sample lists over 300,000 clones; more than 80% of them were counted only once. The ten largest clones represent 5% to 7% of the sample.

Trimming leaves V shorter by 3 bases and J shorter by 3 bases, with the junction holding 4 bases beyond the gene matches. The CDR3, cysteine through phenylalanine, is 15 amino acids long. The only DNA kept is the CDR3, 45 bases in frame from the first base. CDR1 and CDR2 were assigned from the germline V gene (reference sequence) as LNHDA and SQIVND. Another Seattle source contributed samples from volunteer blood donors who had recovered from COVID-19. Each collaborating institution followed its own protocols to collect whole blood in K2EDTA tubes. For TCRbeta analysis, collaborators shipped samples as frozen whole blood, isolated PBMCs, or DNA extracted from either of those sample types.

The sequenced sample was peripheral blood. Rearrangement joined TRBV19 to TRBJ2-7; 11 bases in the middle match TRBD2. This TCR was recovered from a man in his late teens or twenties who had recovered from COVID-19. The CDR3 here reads CASSILAGGFYEQYF. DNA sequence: TGTGCCAGTAGTATCTTAGCGGGAGGGTTCTACGAGCAGTACTTC.